In its sample, the clone carrying this TCR beta chain was seen a few times. The data stem from a study of radiotherapy plus CTLA-4 blockade in lung cancer. Method: immunoSEQ multiplex PCR; TCRdb's copy keeps in-frame clones and lacks some. This repertoire shows around 120,000 clones, 78% found once; its top ten account for 4.5% to 5.5%. Germline V gene lookup returns CDR1 SNHLY and CDR2 FYNNEI. This CDR3 has 15 residues. V was pared by 6 bases and J by 2 bases, with 7 bases of the junction left unmatched. The specimen comprised peripheral blood, sampled from a patient treated with radiotherapy plus ipilimumab. This sequence joins TRBV2 and TRBJ2-7; TRBD1 matches at 10 bases. This TCR was sampled from a human donor with non-small cell lung cancer who had a partial response to radiotherapy plus ipilimumab. The CDR3 here is CASSKAGTGAYEQYV. Here the CDR3 DNA reads TGTGCCAGCAGCAAAGCAGGGACAGGGGCCTACGAGCAGTACGTC.